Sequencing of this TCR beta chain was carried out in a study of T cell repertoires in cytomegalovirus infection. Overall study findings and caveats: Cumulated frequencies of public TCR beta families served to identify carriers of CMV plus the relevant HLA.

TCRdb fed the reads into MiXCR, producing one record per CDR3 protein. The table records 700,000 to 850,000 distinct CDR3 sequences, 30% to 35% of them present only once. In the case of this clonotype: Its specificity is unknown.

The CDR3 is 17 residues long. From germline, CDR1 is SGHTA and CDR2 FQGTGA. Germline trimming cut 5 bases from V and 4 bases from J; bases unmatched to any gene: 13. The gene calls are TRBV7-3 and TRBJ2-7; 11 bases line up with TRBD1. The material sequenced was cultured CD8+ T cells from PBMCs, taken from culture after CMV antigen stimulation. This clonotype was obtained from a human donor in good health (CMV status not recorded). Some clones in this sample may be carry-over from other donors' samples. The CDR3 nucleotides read TGTGCCAGCAGCCCCAGATACAGGACAGGGGGCGTATACGAGCAGTACGTC. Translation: CASSPRYRTGGVYEQYV.